The clone carrying this T cell receptor (beta chain) occurred many times. What it recognizes is unknown. For TCR beta, libraries came from iRepertoire HTBI primers and Arm-PCR of CDR3 regions. TCRdb re-analysed the multiplex PCR reads in MiXCR, keeping a single row per CDR3 protein. The table has hundreds of thousands of distinct CDR3 sequences, over 15% seen once; the top ten hold 25% to 30%. This specimen comes from a study of regulatory T cells in long-lasting Graves disease. Study summary: Patients newly diagnosed with Graves' had been on antithyroid drugs for under 3 months.

In germline, CDR1 is KGHDR, CDR2 SFDVKD. With 3 bases removed from V and 4 bases from J, the gap between germline ends came to 12 bases. The CDR3 contains 14 residues. Study observations and caveats: For persistent Graves' patients, TCR diversity was lower than for newly diagnosed ones.

Time point described: newly diagnosed GD, antithyroid drugs for less than 3 months. With RNA extracted from PBMCs as input, the TCR library was made. American Thyroid Association guidelines were used to diagnose Graves' disease. The data were also submitted as part of a second study, on T cells in Graves' hyperthyroidism and ophthalmopathy. That paper states: Blood also contained most expanded thyroid clonotypes above 0.001.

This clonotype was sampled from a man aged 40-49 years with Graves disease. The V call is TRBV24-1, the J call TRBJ2-7, with a weak D call TRBD2 (5 bases). Sample: peripheral blood mononuclear cells (PBMCs), taken at new diagnosis, from a patient treated with antithyroid drugs. CDR3 DNA: TGTGCCACCAGTGATCCACGAGGCGGGTACGAGCAGTACTTC. Amino acid sequence: CATSDPRGGYEQYF.